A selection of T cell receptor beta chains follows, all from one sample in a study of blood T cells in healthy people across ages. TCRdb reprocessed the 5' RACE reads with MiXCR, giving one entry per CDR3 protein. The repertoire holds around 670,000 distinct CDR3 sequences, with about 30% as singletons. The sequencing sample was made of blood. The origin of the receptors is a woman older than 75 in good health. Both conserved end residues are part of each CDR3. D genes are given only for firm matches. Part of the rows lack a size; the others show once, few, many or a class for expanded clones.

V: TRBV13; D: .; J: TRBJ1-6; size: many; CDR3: CASSLQNSPLHF; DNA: TGTGCCAGCAGCTTACAGAATTCACCCCTCCACTTT
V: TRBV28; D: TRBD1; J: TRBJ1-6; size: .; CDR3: CASSSLNRGDNSPLHF; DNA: TGTGCCAGCAGTTCCCTAAACAGGGGGGATAATTCACCCCTCCACTTT
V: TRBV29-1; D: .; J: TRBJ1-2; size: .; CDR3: CSVETANYGYTF; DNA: TGCAGCGTTGAGACGGCAAACTATGGCTACACCTTC
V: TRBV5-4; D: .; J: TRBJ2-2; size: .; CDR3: CAGGRTGELFF; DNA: TGTGCCGGCGGTCGGACCGGGGAGCTGTTTTTT
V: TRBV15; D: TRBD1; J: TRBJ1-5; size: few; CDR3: CATSIAQGARVNQPQHF; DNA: TGTGCCACCAGCATTGCTCAGGGGGCGCGAGTCAATCAGCCCCAGCATTTT
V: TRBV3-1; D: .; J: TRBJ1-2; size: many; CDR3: CASSQDSRGYGYGYTF; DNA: TGTGCCAGCAGCCAAGATAGCAGGGGCTACGGCTATGGCTACACCTTC
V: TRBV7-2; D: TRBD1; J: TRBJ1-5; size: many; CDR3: CASTGTGGFQPQHF; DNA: TGTGCCAGCACCGGGACAGGGGGCTTTCAGCCCCAGCATTTT
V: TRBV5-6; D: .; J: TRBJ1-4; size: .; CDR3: CASSLGQATNEKPFF; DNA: TGTGCCAGCAGCTTGGGACAGGCAACTAATGAAAAACCGTTTTTT
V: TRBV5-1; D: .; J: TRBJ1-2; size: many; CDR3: CASSLVGERYTF; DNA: TGCGCCAGCAGCTTGGTTGGGGAGCGCTACACCTTC
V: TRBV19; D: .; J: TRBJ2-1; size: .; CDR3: CASSISQNSYNEQFF; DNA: TGTGCCAGTAGTATATCCCAAAACTCCTACAATGAGCAGTTCTTC
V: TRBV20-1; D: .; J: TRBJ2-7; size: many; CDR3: CSASRDKAYEQYF; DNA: TGCAGTGCGAGCCGGGACAAAGCCTACGAGCAGTACTTC
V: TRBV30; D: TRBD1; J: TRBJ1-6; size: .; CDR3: CAWSVGQGGSPLHF; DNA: TGTGCCTGGAGTGTGGGACAGGGAGGTTCACCCCTCCACTTT
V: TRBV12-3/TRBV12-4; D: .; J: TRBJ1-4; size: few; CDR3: CASSSDRLIEKLFF; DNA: TGTGCCAGCAGCAGCGACAGGCTGATCGAAAAACTGTTTTTT
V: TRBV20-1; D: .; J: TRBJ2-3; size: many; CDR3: CSAGPTGRTDTQYF; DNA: TGCAGTGCTGGCCCGACAGGACGCACAGATACGCAGTATTTT
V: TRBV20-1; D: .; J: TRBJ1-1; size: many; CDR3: CSARAGYTEAFF; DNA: TGCAGTGCTAGAGCCGGGTACACTGAAGCTTTCTTT
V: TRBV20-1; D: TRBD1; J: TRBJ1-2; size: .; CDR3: CSALRPLQGQGDYTF; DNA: TGCAGTGCTCTCAGACCCCTTCAGGGACAGGGCGACTACACCTTC
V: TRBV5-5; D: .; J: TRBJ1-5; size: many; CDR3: CASSQQTSNQPQHF; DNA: TGTGCCAGCAGTCAACAGACGAGCAATCAGCCCCAGCATTTT
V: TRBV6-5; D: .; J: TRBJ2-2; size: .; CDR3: CASRIGLGERFF; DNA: TGTGCCAGCAGAATAGGGCTAGGGGAGCGGTTTTTT
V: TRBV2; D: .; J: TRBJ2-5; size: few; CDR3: CASSVREETQYF; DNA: TGTGCCAGCAGTGTCCGGGAAGAGACCCAGTACTTC
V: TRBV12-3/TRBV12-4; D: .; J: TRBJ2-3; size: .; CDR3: CASSQQGGVITDTQYF; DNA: TGTGCCAGCAGCCAGCAGGGCGGGGTTATCACAGATACGCAGTATTTT